This paragraph reports one TCR beta chain. Its antigen is unknown. The record originates from a study of shared clonotypes between healthy human individuals. General study points: Sorted-subset sequencing, rarefaction showed, was incomplete despite large depth.

In the authors' methods: ImmunoSEQ supplied junction-only sequences lacking quality scores, so filtering was different. This table comes from immunoSEQ multiplex PCR, and its TCRdb copy is limited to in-frame clones, with some not included. V, J and clone size derive from that table, while D and trimming were established from the DNA sequence. The sample consists of under 300,000 clones, about 69% of them appearing once. The CDR3 runs 15 residues. The V end lost 4 bases, the J end lost 1 base, and 8 bases lay between the germline ends. CDR1 is MNHEY, CDR2 SMNVEV, per germline (reference sequence). Material for sequencing was memory CD4+ T cells sorted from blood. Documented subset: CD45RA-negative fraction. V is TRBV27 and J is TRBJ2-6; maybe TRBD1 (6 bases). This TCR was recovered from a man aged 25 to 45 in good health. The CDR3 DNA reads TGTGCCAGCAGTTCCAGGGGTTCTGGGGCCAACGTCCTGACTTTC. This sequence encodes CASSSRGSGANVLTF.